This record looks at one T cell receptor beta chain sequence and its context. Its antigen remains unknown. CDR3 size: 15 residues. Per the germline V gene, CDR1 is SQVTM and CDR2 is ANQGSEA. With UMI labels, 5' RACE was used to prepare the TRB cDNA libraries. TCRdb reworked the 5' RACE reads into one entry per CDR3 protein, no DNA. The sample totals around 40,000 distinct CDR3 sequences. This entry comes from a study of CXCR3-negative and CXCR3-positive naive CD8 T cells. Overall study results and limits: Each naive subset displayed comparably high diversity, whereas memory CD8+ cells displayed much lower diversity. Between one naive subset and the other, surface CD5 was comparable, and TCR strength was inferred from TRB CDR3 properties.

The clonotype was recovered from a human donor in good health. Some clones in this sample may be carry-over from other donors' samples. V is TRBV29-1 and J is TRBJ2-2; with no DNA, the TCRdb D assignment of TRBD1 cannot be verified. Sequencing used memory CD8+ T cells from blood. The CDR3 protein is CSVDFGTVNTGELFF.